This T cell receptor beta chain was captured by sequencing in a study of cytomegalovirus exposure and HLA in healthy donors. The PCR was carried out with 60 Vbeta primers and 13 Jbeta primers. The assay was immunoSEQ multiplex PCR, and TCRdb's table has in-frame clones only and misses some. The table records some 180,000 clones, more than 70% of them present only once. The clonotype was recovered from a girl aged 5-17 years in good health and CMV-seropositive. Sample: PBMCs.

CDR3 sequence (DNA): TGTGCCAGCAGCGGGAGGATACAGGGACTGACGCGGCCCCAGCATTTT. Translated, it gives CASSGRIQGLTRPQHF. The J gene is TRBJ1-5, the V gene TRBV27, with a tentative D call TRBD1 (6 bases). The germline V gene encodes CDR1 MNHEY and CDR2 SMNVEV (reference sequence). V was cut by 6 bases and J by 9 bases, with 24 bases left in between. The length of the CDR3 is 16 residues.